These 20 T cell receptor beta chains were sequenced from one sample in a study of blood T cells in healthy people across ages. A second PCR, run for about 7 to 11 cycles, used a sample-barcoded 5' primer plus a J-beta primer mix. TCRdb re-called the 5' RACE reads through MiXCR, storing one row per CDR3 protein. The sample contains hundreds of thousands of distinct CDR3 sequences, roughly 64% of which appear only once. Sequenced material: blood. The receptors derive from a man aged 25-40 years in good health.

This clonotype has only a few counts. The genes are TRBV4-2 and TRBJ2-5; D unresolved. In germline, CDR1 is LGHNA, CDR2 YNFKEQ. The length of the CDR3 is 14 residues. Between the trimmed V and J ends, which lost 1 base and 2 bases, there was a span of 8 bases. In nucleotides, the CDR3 is TGTGCCAGCAGCCAAGTTACAGTTCAAGAGACCCAGTACTTC. It yields the protein CASSQVTVQETQYF.

V gene TRBV5-4 combines with J gene TRBJ1-2; no clear D gene. Trimming took off 5 bases at V and 8 bases at J, with 16 bases between the two ends. The CDR3 runs 13 residues. Germline-derived CDR1 and CDR2 are SGHNT and YYREEE (reference sequence). The CDR3 is CASSQSGSQGYTF. The DNA for the CDR3 is TGTGCCAGCAGTCAATCGGGTTCGCAGGGCTACACCTTC. Filled out from reference TRBV5-4 and TRBJ1-2, the complete variable domain reads ETGVTQSPTHLIKTRGQQVTLRCSSQSGHNTVSWYQQALGQGPQFIFQYYREEENGRGNFPPRFSGLQFPNYSSELNVNALELDDSALYLCASSQSGSQGYTFGSGTRLTVV.

This chain links TRBV27 with TRBJ1-2; TRBD1 aligns across 7 bases. Germline values: CDR1 MNHEY, CDR2 SMNVEV (reference sequence). The CDR3 sequence is 13 residues long. V was clipped by 5 bases and J by 5 bases; unmatched bases: 5. The CDR3: CASSHRTGYGYTF. DNA of the CDR3: TGTGCCAGCAGTCACCGGACAGGTTATGGCTACACCTTC.

The chain is built from TRBV12-5 and TRBJ2-7, with a possible D match to TRBD2 (5 bases). The CDR3 totals 15 residues. Deletions cut 1 base from V and 4 bases from J, with 14 bases between. Looked up from germline, CDR1 is LGHNT and CDR2 is FRNRAP. DNA for the CDR3: TGTGCTAGTGGTTTGGGCCGGGATCAATCTTACGAGCAGTACTTC. It translates to CASGLGRDQSYEQYF.

This rearrangement joins TRBV4-3 to TRBJ1-2; D not certain. There are 13 residues in the CDR3. V lost 4 bases and J 8 bases, leaving 14 bases between the germline ends. Germline assignment: CDR1 LGHNA and CDR2 YSLEER. DNA of the CDR3: TGCGCCAGCAGCCGCTTGGAGGCGGGAGGCTACACCTTC. Its translation is CASSRLEAGGYTF.

This clonotype has only a few counts. The chain uses TRBV7-8 and TRBJ2-7; 14 nucleotides match TRBD2. CDR3 length: 15 residues. J gave up 3 bases and V 6 bases, and 4 bases lay outside the gene matches. CDR1 and CDR2 from the germline V gene are SGHVS and FQNEAQ. The CDR3 loop is CASRSGTSGSYEQYF. As DNA, the CDR3 is TGTGCCAGCAGGTCCGGGACTAGCGGGAGCTACGAGCAGTACTTC. Filled out from reference TRBV7-8 and TRBJ2-7, the complete variable domain reads GAGVSQSPRYKVAKRGQDVALRCDPISGHVSLFWYQQALGQGPEFLTYFQNEAQLDKSGLPSDRFFAERPEGSVSTLKIQRTQQEDSAVYLCASRSGTSGSYEQYFGPGTRLTVT.

This clonotype occurred once. J is TRBJ2-7 and V is TRBV6-5; maybe TRBD1 (6 bases). The CDR3 has 15 residues. Trimming cost V 4 bases and J 0 bases, with 13 bases left between them. CDR1 MNHEY and CDR2 SVGAGI come from the germline V gene. CDR3 in amino acids: CASSLRTASSYEQYF. CDR3 in DNA: TGTGCCAGCAGTTTAAGGACAGCTAGCTCCTACGAGCAGTACTTC.

The chain combines TRBV10-3 with TRBJ2-7, with a tentative D call TRBD2 (7 bases). The length of the CDR3 is 16 residues. Per the germline V gene, CDR1 is ENHRY and CDR2 is SYGVKD. V was trimmed by 3 bases and J by 0 bases, leaving 15 bases between them. The chain's CDR3 is CAISDREGGSSYEQYF. The CDR3 region has the DNA TGTGCCATCAGTGATCGCGAGGGGGGGAGCTCCTACGAGCAGTACTTC.

The chain links TRBV30 to TRBJ2-7; D is unresolved. The CDR3 consists of 16 residues. V was shortened by 3 bases and J by 0 bases, with 18 bases between the two germline ends. Germline CDR1 and CDR2: GTSNPN and SVGIG (reference sequence). CDR3 in amino acids: CAWRTPHDTDSYEQYF. The CDR3 DNA follows: TGTGCCTGGAGAACACCCCACGACACCGACTCCTACGAGCAGTACTTC.

In its sample, this clonotype was seen a few times. The chain combines TRBV27 with TRBJ1-1; D remains ambiguous. This CDR3 comprises 14 residues. Per germline, CDR1 MNHEY and CDR2 SMNVEV (reference sequence). The germline V and J ends were trimmed by 2 bases and 1 base, with 8 bases remaining between them. The CDR3 loop is CASSLVVGNTEAFF. In DNA, the CDR3 is TGTGCCAGCAGTTTAGTCGTGGGGAACACTGAAGCTTTCTTT.

The chain uses TRBV7-2 and TRBJ2-3; no firm D call. Looked up from germline, CDR1 is SGHTA and CDR2 is FQGNSA. The CDR3 length is 14 residues. The V end lost 4 bases, the J end lost 0 bases, and 8 bases lay between the germline ends. The CDR3 reads CASSSKISTDTQYF. The CDR3 DNA is TGTGCCAGCAGCTCGAAGATCAGCACAGATACGCAGTATTTT. Complete variable domain (other parts from reference TRBV7-2 and TRBJ2-3): GAGVSQSPSNKVTEKGKDVELRCDPISGHTALYWYRQSLGQGLEFLIYFQGNSAPDKSGLPSDRFSAERTGGSVSTLTIQRTQQEDSAVYLCASSSKISTDTQYFGPGTRLTVL.

This chain connects TRBV7-2 to TRBJ2-3; 9 bases are a match to TRBD1. The germline CDR1 and CDR2 sequences are SGHTA and FQGNSA. The V and J ends lost 0 bases and 5 bases, in that order; junction bases with no gene match: 3. This CDR3 has 15 residues. The CDR3: CASSLAGQGRDTQYF. The CDR3 DNA follows: TGTGCCAGCAGCTTAGCGGGACAGGGTAGAGATACGCAGTATTTT.

This chain connects TRBV3-1 to TRBJ1-5; the D is unclear. The CDR3 is 13 residues long. CDR1 is LGHDT and CDR2 is YNNKEL in the germline V gene (reference sequence). The V end was cut by 3 bases, the J end by 7 bases, with 10 bases between. CDR3 nucleotide sequence: TGTGCCAGCAGCCAGGGAGTATTGCAGCCCCAGCATTTT. It encodes CASSQGVLQPQHF.

V usage is TRBV21-1 and J usage is TRBJ2-1; the table gives TRBD2 as D, unverified against the DNA. TRBV21-1 represents a pseudogene. CDR3 length: 16 amino acids. This CDR3 reads CASSKTSGSSYNEQFF. In DNA, the CDR3 is TGTGCCAGCAGCAAGACTAGCGGGAGCAGCTACAATGAGCAGTTCTTC.

This clonotype was counted only a few times. The chain uses TRBV7-3 and TRBJ2-1; 10 bases agree with TRBD2. With 5 bases clipped from V and 9 bases from J, the junction kept 16 bases outside the gene matches. Germline V lookup: CDR1 SGHTA, CDR2 FQGTGA. CDR3 length equals 17 residues. CDR3 in amino acids: CASSPGYASGSYVEQFF. The CDR3 nucleotides read TGTGCCAGCAGCCCCGGTTATGCTAGCGGGAGTTATGTTGAGCAGTTCTTC.

The chain joins TRBV6-5 to TRBJ2-1; 12 bases line up with TRBD2. Trimming removed 6 bases from V and 10 bases from J; junction bases left unmatched: 10. In germline, CDR1 is MNHEY, CDR2 SVGAGI. The CDR3 has 15 residues. CDR3 sequence: CASSHGSLAGGEQFF. In DNA form, the CDR3 reads TGTGCCAGCAGCCACGGCTCACTAGCGGGGGGCGAGCAGTTCTTC.

On this clonotype itself: Compared with germline, one end of the junction differs, possibly owing to a read error. V usage is TRBV7-9 and J usage is TRBJ1-6; D is uncertain. There are 16 residues in the CDR3. CDR1 is SEHNR and CDR2 is FQNEAQ in the germline V gene (reference sequence). Written as DNA, the CDR3 is TGTGCCATCAGCCCCCCAGGCAGCTCCTATAATTCACCCCTCCACTTT. It specifies CAISPPGSSYNSPLHF.

This clonotype was counted only a few times. The V call is TRBV6-2 or TRBV6-3, the J call TRBJ2-3, with D unresolved. Between the trimmed V and J ends, which lost 6 bases and 2 bases, there was a span of 9 bases. Germline V lookup: CDR1 MNHEY, CDR2 SVGEGT. The CDR3 has 13 residues. The CDR3 here is CASRHRATDTQYF. CDR3 coding DNA: TGTGCCAGCAGACACCGGGCCACAGATACGCAGTATTTT.

This clonotype was seen only once. The CDR3 region is CASMSQGNSNQPQHF. CDR3 DNA sequence: TGTGCCAGTATGTCACAGGGGAACAGCAATCAGCCCCAGCATTTT. The chain couples TRBV19 to TRBJ1-5, with 7 positions matching TRBD1. The CDR3 consists of 15 residues. CDR1 is LNHDA, CDR2 SQIVND, per germline (reference sequence). Unmatched junction bases numbered 7, after V lost 7 bases and J lost 1 base.

The rearrangement joins TRBV4-2 to TRBJ1-2, with a weak D call TRBD1 (6 bases). CDR3 size: 17 residues. Per the germline V gene, CDR1 is LGHNA and CDR2 is YNFKEQ. Trimming stripped 0 bases from V and 8 bases from J, with 22 bases between. CDR3 bases: TGTGCCAGCAGCCAAGAAGGGGGGAGCCCCGGGGTAGCAGGCTACACCTTC. This translates into CASSQEGGSPGVAGYTF.